A selection of T cell receptor beta chains follows, all from one sample in a study of blood T cell repertoires in COVID-19. Assay used: immunoSEQ multiplex PCR; TCRdb lists only in-frame clones, some missing. Found here are 150,000 to 200,000 clones, roughly 90% of them singletons; the top ten hold approximately 4.9%. The sequenced material came from peripheral blood. All receptors come from a man in his thirties or forties with COVID-19, enrolled during active disease. The CDR3 runs from the conserved cysteine through the conserved F or W. A D gene is named only where the DNA matches it firmly. The size entry is marked missing in some rows and otherwise reads once, few, many or a size class.

d_call: TRBD2; j_call: TRBJ2-1; v_call: TRBV10-3; clone_size: .; cdr3_aa: CASAGRESNEQFF; cdr3_nt: TGTGCGTCGGCGGGGAGGGAGTCTAATGAGCAGTTCTTC
d_call: TRBD2; j_call: TRBJ2-1; v_call: TRBV20-1; clone_size: .; cdr3_aa: CSGREYNEQFF; cdr3_nt: TGCAGTGGGCGGGAGTACAATGAGCAGTTCTTC
d_call: TRBD2; j_call: TRBJ2-7; v_call: TRBV9; clone_size: .; cdr3_aa: CASSHGTSAYEQYF; cdr3_nt: TGTGCCAGCAGCCACGGGACTAGCGCCTACGAGCAGTACTTC
d_call: TRBD1; j_call: TRBJ1-5; v_call: TRBV10-2; clone_size: .; cdr3_aa: CASGSTGGQPQHF; cdr3_nt: TGCGCCAGCGGGTCGACAGGGGGGCAGCCCCAGCATTTT
d_call: .; j_call: TRBJ1-3; v_call: TRBV19; clone_size: .; cdr3_aa: CASSIESEEGSGNTIYF; cdr3_nt: TGTGCCAGTAGTATAGAAAGCGAGGAAGGTAGTGGAAACACCATATATTTT
d_call: .; j_call: TRBJ1-2; v_call: TRBV19; clone_size: .; cdr3_aa: CASSMGGALGGYTF; cdr3_nt: TGTGCCAGTAGTATGGGGGGGGCTCTTGGAGGCTACACCTTC
d_call: .; j_call: TRBJ2-2; v_call: TRBV19; clone_size: few; cdr3_aa: CASSMLWGQPNTGELFF; cdr3_nt: TGTGCCAGTAGTATGTTGTGGGGGCAGCCAAACACCGGGGAGCTGTTTTTT
d_call: TRBD2; j_call: TRBJ2-5; v_call: TRBV6-2/TRBV6-3; clone_size: .; cdr3_aa: CASSYTGTRWETQYF; cdr3_nt: TGTGCCAGCAGTTACACCGGGACTAGATGGGAGACCCAGTACTTC
d_call: TRBD1; j_call: TRBJ2-1; v_call: TRBV6-2/TRBV6-3; clone_size: .; cdr3_aa: CASSYSSRGQSSYNEQFF; cdr3_nt: TGTGCCAGCAGTTACTCGAGTCGGGGACAGAGCTCCTACAATGAGCAGTTCTTC
d_call: .; j_call: TRBJ1-3; v_call: TRBV11-2; clone_size: .; cdr3_aa: CASSLERVPGNTIYF; cdr3_nt: TGTGCCAGCAGCTTAGAGAGAGTTCCTGGAAACACCATATATTTT
d_call: TRBD1; j_call: TRBJ2-7; v_call: TRBV9; clone_size: .; cdr3_aa: CASSVGQGGTYEQYF; cdr3_nt: TGTGCCAGCAGCGTAGGACAGGGTGGGACCTACGAGCAGTACTTC
d_call: TRBD1; j_call: TRBJ1-1; v_call: TRBV28; clone_size: .; cdr3_aa: CASTRTGWGTEAFF; cdr3_nt: TGTGCCAGCACCAGGACAGGGTGGGGCACTGAAGCTTTCTTT
d_call: TRBD1; j_call: TRBJ1-6; v_call: TRBV2; clone_size: .; cdr3_aa: CASRDRTSYNSPLHF; cdr3_nt: TGTGCCAGCAGGGACAGGACCTCCTATAATTCACCCCTCCACTTT
d_call: .; j_call: TRBJ2-7; v_call: TRBV3-1/TRBV3-2; clone_size: .; cdr3_aa: CASSPTGNSYEQYF; cdr3_nt: TGTGCCAGCAGCCCAACGGGAAACTCCTACGAGCAGTACTTC
d_call: .; j_call: TRBJ1-1; v_call: TRBV19; clone_size: .; cdr3_aa: CASSRGPEAFF; cdr3_nt: TGTGCCAGTAGTAGGGGGCCCGAAGCTTTCTTT
d_call: TRBD2; j_call: TRBJ2-7; v_call: TRBV2; clone_size: .; cdr3_aa: CASSDVGEGEQYF; cdr3_nt: TGTGCCAGCAGCGATGTGGGGGAGGGCGAGCAGTACTTC
d_call: .; j_call: TRBJ1-6; v_call: TRBV25-1; clone_size: .; cdr3_aa: CASSEWAAPSYNSPLHF; cdr3_nt: TGTGCCAGCAGTGAATGGGCAGCCCCAAGTTATAATTCACCCCTCCACTTT
d_call: TRBD1; j_call: TRBJ1-6; v_call: TRBV2; clone_size: .; cdr3_aa: CASRGDRGYSPLHF; cdr3_nt: TGTGCCAGCAGGGGGGACAGGGGTTATTCACCCCTCCACTTT
d_call: .; j_call: TRBJ2-7; v_call: TRBV7-2; clone_size: .; cdr3_aa: CASSPSPGLLYEQYF; cdr3_nt: TGTGCCAGCAGCCCCTCTCCGGGACTCCTCTACGAGCAGTACTTC
d_call: .; j_call: TRBJ2-1; v_call: TRBV27; clone_size: once; cdr3_aa: CASSPLGVEQFF; cdr3_nt: TGTGCCAGCAGTCCACTAGGAGTTGAGCAGTTCTTC
d_call: .; j_call: TRBJ2-7; v_call: TRBV6-4; clone_size: .; cdr3_aa: CASSDSKRRGSSYEQYF; cdr3_nt: TGTGCCAGCAGTGACTCGAAAAGGAGAGGAAGCTCCTACGAGCAGTACTTC
d_call: TRBD1; j_call: TRBJ1-2; v_call: TRBV28; clone_size: .; cdr3_aa: CASSLGGPTGGLEGYGYTF; cdr3_nt: TGTGCCAGCAGTTTAGGGGGTCCTACAGGGGGCTTGGAGGGCTATGGCTACACCTTC